This T cell receptor (beta chain) was recorded in a study of blood T cell repertoires in COVID-19. The assay was immunoSEQ multiplex PCR, and TCRdb's table has in-frame clones only and misses some. The sample yields about 60,000 clones, 85% to 90% seen once. CDR3 length: 13 residues. V was clipped by 7 bases and J by 7 bases, with 14 bases between them. Germline V gene sequence: CDR1 SEHNR, CDR2 FQNEAQ (reference sequence). Sequenced material: peripheral blood. The V and J genes are TRBV7-9 and TRBJ2-1; tentative D call: TRBD1 (6 bases). The source of this sequence is a human donor with active COVID-19. The donor label of this sample is uncertain. The CDR3 nucleotides are TGTGCCAGCACTATGGACAGAAGGAATGAGCAGTTCTTC. Its translation is CASTMDRRNEQFF.